This is a list of T cell receptor beta chains from one sample in a study of T cell repertoires in cytomegalovirus infection. Each CDR3 protein is one row after TCRdb ran MiXCR on the reads. This table holds 290,000 or so distinct CDR3 sequences, roughly 23% found once. The sequencing input was PBMCs. The receptors were gathered from a human donor in good health (CMV status not recorded). Some clones in this sample may be carry-over from other donors' samples. CDR3s include the opening cysteine and the closing phenylalanine or tryptophan. The D gene is left open where the match is weak. Size is omitted from some rows. Given values are once, few, many or a class for expanded clones.

d_call	j_call	clone_size	v_call	cdr3_nt	cdr3_aa
TRBD1	TRBJ2-5	many	TRBV12-3/TRBV12-4	TGTGCCAGCAGTTTAACAGGGGAAGAGACCCAGTACTTC	CASSLTGEETQYF
-	TRBJ2-1	few	TRBV12-3/TRBV12-4	TGTGCCAGCAGTTCCGGTGGAGACAATGAGCAGTTCTTC	CASSSGGDNEQFF
-	TRBJ1-2	many	TRBV28	TGTGCCAGCAGTCCGCATACCTCGGGGTATGGCTACACCTTC	CASSPHTSGYGYTF
TRBD2	TRBJ2-5	-	TRBV19	TGTGCCAGTAGGAGGACTAGCGGGAACCAAGAGACCCAGTACTTC	CASRRTSGNQETQYF
-	TRBJ2-2	few	TRBV14	TGTGCCAGCAGCCAAGTCGGAGGGGCCGGAACCGGGGAGCTGTTTTTT	CASSQVGGAGTGELFF
TRBD2	TRBJ2-7	-	TRBV6-2/TRBV6-3	TGTGCCAGCAGACTAGCGGGAGTTATCTACGAGCAGTACTTC	CASRLAGVIYEQYF
TRBD1	TRBJ1-1	few	TRBV2	TGTGCCAGCAGTAGGGACAGGGGTACTGAAGCTTTCTTT	CASSRDRGTEAFF
TRBD1	TRBJ2-3	-	TRBV5-1	TGCGCCACGGCGGGACAGGGGGCGGCAGATACGCAGTATTTT	CATAGQGAADTQYF
-	TRBJ2-7	-	TRBV10-3	TGTGCCATCAGCGAAGGACACAGCTACGAGCAGTACTTC	CAISEGHSYEQYF
TRBD2	TRBJ2-1	few	TRBV30	TGTGCCTGGAGTTCCGGGACTACCTACAACAATGAGCAGTTCTTC	CAWSSGTTYNNEQFF
-	TRBJ2-7	-	TRBV29-1	TGCAGCGTTGAAACCCCGGCGCCCTACGAGCAGTACTTC	CSVETPAPYEQYF
TRBD2	TRBJ2-5	-	TRBV15	TGTGCCACCAGCAGAGGGGTGATGGGACTAGCGGGAGGAGAGACCCAGTACTTC	CATSRGVMGLAGGETQYF
-	TRBJ2-2	many	TRBV12-3/TRBV12-4	TGTGCCAGCAGTCCCGAGGGGTACACCGGGGAGCTGTTTTTT	CASSPEGYTGELFF
-	TRBJ1-1	few	TRBV10-2	TGCGCCACCCAGGGGCAGGGGATTGGGGAAGCTTTCTTT	CATQGQGIGEAFF
-	TRBJ1-1	few	TRBV7-2	TGTGCCAGCAGCGTCACCGGGACAACCTCGGCTGAAGCTTTCTTT	CASSVTGTTSAEAFF
TRBD1	TRBJ1-5	few	TRBV28	TGTGCCAGCAGTTTATGGGTGGGACAGGGAAATCAGCCCCAGCATTTT	CASSLWVGQGNQPQHF
-	TRBJ2-1	-	TRBV12-3/TRBV12-4	TGTGCCAGCAGAAAGCTAGGCAATGAGCAGTTCTTC	CASRKLGNEQFF
-	TRBJ2-7	-	TRBV29-1	TGCAGCGTTGGAACAAGCTCCTACGAGCAGTACTTC	CSVGTSSYEQYF
-	TRBJ2-1	-	TRBV6-4	TGTGCCAGCAGTGACTCCTTTCGTGAGCAGTTCTTC	CASSDSFREQFF
TRBD2	TRBJ2-5	few	TRBV19	TGTGCCAGTAGTACCGCAGCGGGAGGCGGGGAGACCCAGTACTTC	CASSTAAGGGETQYF
TRBD2	TRBJ2-1	once	TRBV5-1	TGCGCCAGCAGCTTGACTAGCGGGGGGACTTACAATGAGCAGTTCTTC	CASSLTSGGTYNEQFF
-	TRBJ1-2	few	TRBV12-3/TRBV12-4	TGTGCCAGCAGCGGCCAGGGTTACTATGGCTACACCTTC	CASSGQGYYGYTF
TRBD1	TRBJ1-3	-	TRBV7-2	TGTGCCACTAAACAGGGGCCCTCTGGAAACACCATATATTTT	CATKQGPSGNTIYF
TRBD2	TRBJ2-1	-	TRBV6-2/TRBV6-3	TGTGCCAGCAGGTTGAGCGGGGGGGCGAGGAATGAGCAGTTCTTC	CASRLSGGARNEQFF
TRBD1	TRBJ1-2	few	TRBV28	TGTGCCAGCAGTCGAGGGGGCGCGCGTGGCTACACCTTC	CASSRGGARGYTF
-	TRBJ2-7	many	TRBV7-2	TGTGCCAGCAGCTTATCCCACGAGCAGTACTTC	CASSLSHEQYF
TRBD2	TRBJ2-1	many	TRBV28	TGTGCCAGCAGTCGAAGCGGGAGGGCAGGCAATGAGCAGTTCTTC	CASSRSGRAGNEQFF
TRBD2	TRBJ2-7	few	TRBV5-4	TGTGCCAGCAGCTTGTGGGCGGGAGACCCCACTAGCTCCTACGAGCAGTACTTC	CASSLWAGDPTSSYEQYF
-	TRBJ2-1	many	TRBV12-3/TRBV12-4	TGTGCCAGCAGTCCTGCTAGACCCGTCTCCTACAATGAGCAGTTCTTC	CASSPARPVSYNEQFF
TRBD2	TRBJ2-7	many	TRBV7-2	TGTGCCAGCAGCTTCGGACTAGCTTTAGAGCAGTACTTC	CASSFGLALEQYF
-	TRBJ2-7	many	TRBV7-2	TGTGCCAGCAGCCCACAGGGACGGGATTACGAGCAGTACTTC	CASSPQGRDYEQYF
TRBD2	TRBJ2-3	-	TRBV10-3	TGTGCCTCAGGACTAGCGGGAAGGACAGATACGCAGTATTTT	CASGLAGRTDTQYF
TRBD1	TRBJ2-7	few	TRBV20-1	TGCAGTGCTACAGGGGGCGGGTACGAGCAGTACTTC	CSATGGGYEQYF
-	TRBJ1-2	many	TRBV7-2	TGTGCCAGCAGCTGGAATGGGGCCCTGTATGGCTACACCTTC	CASSWNGALYGYTF